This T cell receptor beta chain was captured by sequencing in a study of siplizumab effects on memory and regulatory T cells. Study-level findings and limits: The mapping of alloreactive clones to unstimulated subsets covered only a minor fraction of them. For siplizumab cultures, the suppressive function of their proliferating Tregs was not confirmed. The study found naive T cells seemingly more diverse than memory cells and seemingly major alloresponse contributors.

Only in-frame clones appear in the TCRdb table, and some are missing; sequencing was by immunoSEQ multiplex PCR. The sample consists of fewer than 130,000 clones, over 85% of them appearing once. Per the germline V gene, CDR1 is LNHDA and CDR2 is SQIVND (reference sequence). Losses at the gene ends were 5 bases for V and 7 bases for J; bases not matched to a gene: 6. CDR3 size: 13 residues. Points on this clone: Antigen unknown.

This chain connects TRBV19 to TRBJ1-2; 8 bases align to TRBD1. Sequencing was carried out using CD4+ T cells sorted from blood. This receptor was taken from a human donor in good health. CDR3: CASSGTTGVGYTF. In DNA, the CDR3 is TGTGCCAGTAGTGGAACGACAGGGGTTGGCTACACCTTC.